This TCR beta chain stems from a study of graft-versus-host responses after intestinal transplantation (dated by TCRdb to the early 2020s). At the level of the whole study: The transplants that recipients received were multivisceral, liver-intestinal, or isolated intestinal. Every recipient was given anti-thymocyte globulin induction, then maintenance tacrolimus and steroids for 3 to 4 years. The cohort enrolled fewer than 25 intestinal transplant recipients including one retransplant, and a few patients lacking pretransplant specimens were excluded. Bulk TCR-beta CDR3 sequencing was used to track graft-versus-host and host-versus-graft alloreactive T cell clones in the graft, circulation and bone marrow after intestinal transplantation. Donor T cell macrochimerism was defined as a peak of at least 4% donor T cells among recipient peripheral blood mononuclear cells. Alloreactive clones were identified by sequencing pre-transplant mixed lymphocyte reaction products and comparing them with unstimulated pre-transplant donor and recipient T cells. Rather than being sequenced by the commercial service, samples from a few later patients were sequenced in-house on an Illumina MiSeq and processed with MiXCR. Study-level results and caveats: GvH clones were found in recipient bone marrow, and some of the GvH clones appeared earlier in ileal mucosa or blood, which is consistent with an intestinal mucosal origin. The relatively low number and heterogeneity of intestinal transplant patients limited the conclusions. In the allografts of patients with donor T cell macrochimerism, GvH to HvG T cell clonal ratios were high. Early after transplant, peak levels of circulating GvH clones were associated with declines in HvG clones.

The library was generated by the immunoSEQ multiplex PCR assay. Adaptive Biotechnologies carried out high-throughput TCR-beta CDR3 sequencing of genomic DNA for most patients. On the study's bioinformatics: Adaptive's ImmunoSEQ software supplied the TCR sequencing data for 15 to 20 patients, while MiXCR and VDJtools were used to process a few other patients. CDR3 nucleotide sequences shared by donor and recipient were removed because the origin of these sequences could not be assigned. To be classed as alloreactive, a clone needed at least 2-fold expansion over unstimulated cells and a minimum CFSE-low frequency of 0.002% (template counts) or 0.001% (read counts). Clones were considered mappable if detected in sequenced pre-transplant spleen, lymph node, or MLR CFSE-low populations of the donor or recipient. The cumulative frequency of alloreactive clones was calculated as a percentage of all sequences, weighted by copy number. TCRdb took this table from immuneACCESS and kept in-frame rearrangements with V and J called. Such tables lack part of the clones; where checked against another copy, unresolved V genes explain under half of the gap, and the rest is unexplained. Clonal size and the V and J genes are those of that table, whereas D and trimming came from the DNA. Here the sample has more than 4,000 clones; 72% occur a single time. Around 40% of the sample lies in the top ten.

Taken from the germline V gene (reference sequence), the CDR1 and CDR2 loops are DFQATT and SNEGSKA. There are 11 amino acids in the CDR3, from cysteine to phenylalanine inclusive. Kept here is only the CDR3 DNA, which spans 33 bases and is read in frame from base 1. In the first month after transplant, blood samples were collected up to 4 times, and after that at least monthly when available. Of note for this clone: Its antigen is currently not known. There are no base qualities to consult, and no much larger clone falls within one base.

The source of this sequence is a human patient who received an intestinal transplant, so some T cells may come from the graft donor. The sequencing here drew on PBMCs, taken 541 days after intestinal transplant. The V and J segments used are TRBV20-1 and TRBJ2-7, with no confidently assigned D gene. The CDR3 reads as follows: CSPGTGYEQYF. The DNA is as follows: TGCAGCCCCGGCACGGGCTACGAGCAGTACTTC.